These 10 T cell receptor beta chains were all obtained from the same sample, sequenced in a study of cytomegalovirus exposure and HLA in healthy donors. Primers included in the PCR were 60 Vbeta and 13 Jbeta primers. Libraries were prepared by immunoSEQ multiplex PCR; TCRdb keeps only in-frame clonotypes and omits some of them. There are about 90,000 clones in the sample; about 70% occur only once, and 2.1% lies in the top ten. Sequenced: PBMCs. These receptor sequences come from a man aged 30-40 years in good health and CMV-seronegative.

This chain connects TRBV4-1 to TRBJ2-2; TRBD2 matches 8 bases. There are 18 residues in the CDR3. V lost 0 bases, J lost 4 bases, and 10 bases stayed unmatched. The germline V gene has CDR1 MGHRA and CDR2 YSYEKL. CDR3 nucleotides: TGCGCCAGCAGCCAAGAGACTAGCGTAGCTCTGGGCACCGGGGAGCTGTTTTTT. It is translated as CASSQETSVALGTGELFF.

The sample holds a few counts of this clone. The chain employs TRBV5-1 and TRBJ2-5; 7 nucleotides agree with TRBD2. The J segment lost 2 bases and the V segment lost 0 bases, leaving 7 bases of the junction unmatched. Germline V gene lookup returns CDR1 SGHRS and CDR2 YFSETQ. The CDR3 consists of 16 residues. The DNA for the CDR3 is TGCGCCAGCAGCTTGGGACTAGCTTTTAGTCAAGAGACCCAGTACTTC. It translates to CASSLGLAFSQETQYF.

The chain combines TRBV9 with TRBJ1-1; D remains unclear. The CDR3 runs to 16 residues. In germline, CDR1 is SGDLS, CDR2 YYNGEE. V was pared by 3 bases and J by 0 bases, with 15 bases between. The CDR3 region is CASSASGGDLNTEAFF. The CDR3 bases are TGTGCCAGCAGCGCCTCAGGAGGTGATCTGAACACTGAAGCTTTCTTT.

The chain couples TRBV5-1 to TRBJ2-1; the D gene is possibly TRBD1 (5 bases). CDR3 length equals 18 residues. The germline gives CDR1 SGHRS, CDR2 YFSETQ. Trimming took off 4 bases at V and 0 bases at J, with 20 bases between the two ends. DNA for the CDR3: TGCGCCAGCAGCAGGGAAGGTGGCAGGGCATTCTCCTACAATGAGCAGTTCTTC. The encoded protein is CASSREGGRAFSYNEQFF.

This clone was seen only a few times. This CDR3 is CASSLVRSPNTGELFF. The CDR3 DNA is TGTGCCAGCAGCTTAGTCCGGAGCCCTAACACCGGGGAGCTGTTTTTT. The chain is built from TRBV7-2 and TRBJ2-2; D is uncertain. This CDR3 spans 16 amino acids. Germline V gene sequence: CDR1 SGHTA, CDR2 FQGNSA. V dropped 1 base and J dropped 2 bases, with 11 bases sitting between them.

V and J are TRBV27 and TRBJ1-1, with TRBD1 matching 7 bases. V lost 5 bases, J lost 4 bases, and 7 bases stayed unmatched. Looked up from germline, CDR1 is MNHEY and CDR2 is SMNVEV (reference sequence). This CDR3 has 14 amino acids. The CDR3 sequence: CASSSPTGSTEAFF. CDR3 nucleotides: TGTGCCAGCAGTAGTCCGACAGGGAGCACTGAAGCTTTCTTT.

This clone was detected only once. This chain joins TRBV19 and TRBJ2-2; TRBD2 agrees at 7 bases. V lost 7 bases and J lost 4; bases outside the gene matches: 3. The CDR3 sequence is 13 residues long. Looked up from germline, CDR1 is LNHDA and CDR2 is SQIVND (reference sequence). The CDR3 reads CASNSGITGELFF. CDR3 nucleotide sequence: TGTGCCAGTAACAGCGGGATCACCGGGGAGCTGTTTTTT. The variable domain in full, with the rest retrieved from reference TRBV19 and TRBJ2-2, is DGGITQSPKYLFRKEGQNVTLSCEQNLNHDAMYWYRQDPGQGLRLIYYSQIVNDFQKGDIAEGYSVSREKKESFPLTVTSAQKNPTAFYLCASNSGITGELFFGEGSRLTVL.

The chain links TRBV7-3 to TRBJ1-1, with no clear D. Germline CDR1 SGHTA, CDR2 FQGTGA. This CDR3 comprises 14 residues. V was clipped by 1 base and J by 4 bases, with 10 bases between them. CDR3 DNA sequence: TGTGCCAGCAGCTTAAGTTCCACCGGCACTGAAGCTTTCTTT. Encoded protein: CASSLSSTGTEAFF.

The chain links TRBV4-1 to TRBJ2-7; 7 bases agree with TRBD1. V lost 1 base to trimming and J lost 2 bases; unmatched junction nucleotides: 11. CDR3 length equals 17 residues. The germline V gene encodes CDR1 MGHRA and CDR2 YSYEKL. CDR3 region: CASSQVHDHDRAYEQYF. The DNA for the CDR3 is TGCGCCAGCAGCCAAGTCCACGACCATGACAGGGCCTACGAGCAGTACTTC.

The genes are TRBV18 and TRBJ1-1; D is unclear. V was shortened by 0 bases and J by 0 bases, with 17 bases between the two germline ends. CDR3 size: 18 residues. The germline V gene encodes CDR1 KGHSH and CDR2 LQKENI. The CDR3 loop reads CASSPPVASLLMNTEAFF. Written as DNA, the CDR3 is TGTGCCAGCTCACCACCGGTGGCATCCCTTCTCATGAACACTGAAGCTTTCTTT.